Sequencing of this T cell receptor beta chain was carried out in a study of CD8+CD57+ T cells in acquired aplastic anemia. Background on the study: Each DNA sample taken from sorted CD4+ and CD8+ cells came to approximately 3.2 ug on average. Overall study findings and caveats: With respect to CD8+ Simpson's diversity, patients and controls did not differ significantly.

Genomic DNA provided the template from which TCR beta VDJ and CDR3 profiles were obtained. TCRdb processed the reads anew with MiXCR; each CDR3 protein has one entry. The sample consists of some 180,000 distinct CDR3 sequences, 63% of them appearing once. The germline V and J ends were trimmed by 5 bases and 1 base, with 15 bases remaining between them. Germline CDR1 reads SGHTA; CDR2 reads FQGNSA. The CDR3 is made up of 16 amino acids. Patients included in sequencing had previously demonstrated CD8+CD57+ cell expansion by flow cytometry. There were no patients without severe acquired aplastic anemia. The study sampled blood from patients who had received no therapy. Concerning this clonotype: Its target is unknown.

The sequence derives from a human donor with aplastic anemia. The chain employs TRBV7-2 and TRBJ1-3; D is unclear. The sequencing input was sorted CD4+, CD8+, or CD8+CD57+ T cells (not recorded which) from PBMCs. DNA for the CDR3: TGTGCCAGCAGCCCCGACCCTATCGGGTCTGGAAACACCATATATTTT. Translated, it gives CASSPDPIGSGNTIYF.